This T cell receptor beta chain was retrieved from a study of blood T cell repertoires in COVID-19. TCRdb's table, derived via immunoSEQ multiplex PCR, lists solely in-frame clones and lacks some. Of about 80,000 clones detected, around 78% appear once; the ten largest clones hold around a sixth. The V segment lost 3 bases and the J segment 4 bases; nucleotides outside the gene matches: 9. Germline V lookup: CDR1 LNHDA, CDR2 SQIVND (reference sequence). The CDR3 totals 16 residues. In its sample, this clone was seen once. This receptor was obtained from a human donor in a cohort sampled during active COVID-19. The sample was peripheral blood. The J gene is TRBJ1-1, the V gene TRBV19; 9 bases line up with TRBD1. The CDR3 DNA reads as TGTGCCAGTAGTATCGGGACAGGGTATCTCGGCACTGAAGCTTTCTTT. Translated: CASSIGTGYLGTEAFF.